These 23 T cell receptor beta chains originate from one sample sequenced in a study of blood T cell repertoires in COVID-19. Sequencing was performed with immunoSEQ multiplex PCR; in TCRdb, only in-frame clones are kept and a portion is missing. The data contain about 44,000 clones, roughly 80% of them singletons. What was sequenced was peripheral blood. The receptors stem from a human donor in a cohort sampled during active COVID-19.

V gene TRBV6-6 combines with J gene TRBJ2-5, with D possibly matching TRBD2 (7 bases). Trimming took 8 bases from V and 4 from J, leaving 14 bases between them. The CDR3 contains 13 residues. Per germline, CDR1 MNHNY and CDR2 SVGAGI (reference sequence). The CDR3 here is CASEVGGRETQYF. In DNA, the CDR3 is TGTGCCAGCGAGGTGGGGGGGCGAGAGACCCAGTACTTC.

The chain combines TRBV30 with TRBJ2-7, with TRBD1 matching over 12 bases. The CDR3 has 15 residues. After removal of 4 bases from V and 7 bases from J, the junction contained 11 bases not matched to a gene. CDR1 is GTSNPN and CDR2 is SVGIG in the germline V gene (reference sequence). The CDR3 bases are TGTGCCTGGAAGGTCTTGGGACAGGGGGCCAAGGAGCAGTACTTC. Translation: CAWKVLGQGAKEQYF.

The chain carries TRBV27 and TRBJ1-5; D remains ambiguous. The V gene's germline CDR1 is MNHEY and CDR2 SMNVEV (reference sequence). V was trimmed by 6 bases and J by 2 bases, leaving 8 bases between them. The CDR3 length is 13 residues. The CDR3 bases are TGTGCCAGCAGCTATCAACGCAATCAGCCCCAGCATTTT. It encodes CASSYQRNQPQHF.

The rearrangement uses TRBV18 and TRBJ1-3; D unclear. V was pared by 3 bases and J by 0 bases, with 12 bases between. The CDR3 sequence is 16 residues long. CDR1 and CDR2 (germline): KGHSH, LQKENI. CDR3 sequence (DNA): TGTGCCAGCTCACCCCAGAAAGACACCTCTGGAAACACCATATATTTT. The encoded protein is CASSPQKDTSGNTIYF.

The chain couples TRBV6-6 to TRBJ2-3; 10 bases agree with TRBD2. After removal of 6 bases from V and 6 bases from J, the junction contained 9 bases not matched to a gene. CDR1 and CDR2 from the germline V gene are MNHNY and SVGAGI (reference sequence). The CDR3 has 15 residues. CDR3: CASSHSGGASDTQYF. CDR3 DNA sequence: TGTGCCAGCAGCCACAGCGGGGGGGCGTCCGATACGCAGTATTTT.

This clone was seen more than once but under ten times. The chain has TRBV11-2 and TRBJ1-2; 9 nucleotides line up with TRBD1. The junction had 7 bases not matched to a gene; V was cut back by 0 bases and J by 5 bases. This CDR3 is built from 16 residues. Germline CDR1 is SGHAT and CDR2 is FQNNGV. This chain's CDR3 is CASSLDRETGGYGYTF. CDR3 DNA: TGTGCCAGCAGCTTAGATCGGGAGACAGGGGGGTATGGCTACACCTTC. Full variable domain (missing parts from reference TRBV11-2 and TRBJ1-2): EAGVAQSPRYKIIEKRQSVAFWCNPISGHATLYWYQQILGQGPKLLIQFQNNGVVDDSQLPKDRFSAERLKGVDSTLKIQPAKLEDSAVYLCASSLDRETGGYGYTFGSGTRLTVV.

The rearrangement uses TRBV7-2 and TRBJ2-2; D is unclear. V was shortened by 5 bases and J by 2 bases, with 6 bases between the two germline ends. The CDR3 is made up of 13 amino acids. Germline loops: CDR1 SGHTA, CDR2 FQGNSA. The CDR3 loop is CASSLTNTGELFF. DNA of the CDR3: TGTGCCAGCAGCCTGACTAACACCGGGGAGCTGTTTTTT.

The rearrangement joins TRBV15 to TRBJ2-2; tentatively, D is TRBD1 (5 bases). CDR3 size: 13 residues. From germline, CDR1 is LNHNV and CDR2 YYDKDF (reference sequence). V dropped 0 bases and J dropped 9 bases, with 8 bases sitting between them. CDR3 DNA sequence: TGTGCCACCAGCAGAGAAGGGGAAAGGGAGCTGTTTTTT. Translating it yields CATSREGERELFF.

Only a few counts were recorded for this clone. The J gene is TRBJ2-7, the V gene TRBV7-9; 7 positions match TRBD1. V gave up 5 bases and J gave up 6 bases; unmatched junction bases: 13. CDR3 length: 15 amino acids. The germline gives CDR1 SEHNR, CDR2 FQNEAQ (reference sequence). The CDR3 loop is CASSRGQPSQREQYF. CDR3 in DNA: TGTGCCAGCAGCCGGGGACAGCCAAGCCAGCGCGAGCAGTACTTC.

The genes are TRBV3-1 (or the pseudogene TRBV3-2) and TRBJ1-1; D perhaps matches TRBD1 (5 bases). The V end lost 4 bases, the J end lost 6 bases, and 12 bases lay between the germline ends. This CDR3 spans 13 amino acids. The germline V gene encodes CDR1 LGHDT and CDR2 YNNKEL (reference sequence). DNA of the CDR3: TGTGCCAGCAGCCTCTGGGGGGATGCTGAAGCTTTCTTT. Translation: CASSLWGDAEAFF.

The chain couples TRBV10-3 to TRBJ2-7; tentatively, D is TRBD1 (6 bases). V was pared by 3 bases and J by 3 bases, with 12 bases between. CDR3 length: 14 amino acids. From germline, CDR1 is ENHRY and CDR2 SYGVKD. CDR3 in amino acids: CAISEQGRNYEQYV. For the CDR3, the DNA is TGTGCCATCAGTGAACAGGGAAGAAACTACGAGCAGTACGTC.

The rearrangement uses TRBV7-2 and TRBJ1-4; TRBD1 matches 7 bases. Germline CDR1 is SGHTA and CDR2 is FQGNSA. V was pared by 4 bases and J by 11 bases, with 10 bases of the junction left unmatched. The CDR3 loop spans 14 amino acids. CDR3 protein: CASSSDRVSGKLFF. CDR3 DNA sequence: TGTGCCAGCAGCTCCGACAGGGTTTCCGGCAAACTGTTTTTT.

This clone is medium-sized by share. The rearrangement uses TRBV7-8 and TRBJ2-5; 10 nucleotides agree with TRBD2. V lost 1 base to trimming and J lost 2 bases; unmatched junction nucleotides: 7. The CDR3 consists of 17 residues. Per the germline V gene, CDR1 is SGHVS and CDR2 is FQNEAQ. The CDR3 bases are TGTGCCAGCAGCTTAGATCCCCTAGCGGGGGTACAAGAGACCCAGTACTTC. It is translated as CASSLDPLAGVQETQYF.

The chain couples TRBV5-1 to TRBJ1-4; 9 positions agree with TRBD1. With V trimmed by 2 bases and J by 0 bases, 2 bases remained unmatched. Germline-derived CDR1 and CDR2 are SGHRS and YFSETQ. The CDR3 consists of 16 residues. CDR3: CASSFGQGSTNEKLFF. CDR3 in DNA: TGCGCCAGCAGCTTTGGACAGGGGTCAACTAATGAAAAACTGTTTTTT.

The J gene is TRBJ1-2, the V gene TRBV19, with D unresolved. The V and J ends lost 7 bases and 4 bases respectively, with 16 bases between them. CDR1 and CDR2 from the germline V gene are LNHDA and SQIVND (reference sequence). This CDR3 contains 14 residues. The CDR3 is CASTASRGAYGYTF. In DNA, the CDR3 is TGTGCCAGTACCGCAAGCCGGGGAGCCTATGGCTACACCTTC.

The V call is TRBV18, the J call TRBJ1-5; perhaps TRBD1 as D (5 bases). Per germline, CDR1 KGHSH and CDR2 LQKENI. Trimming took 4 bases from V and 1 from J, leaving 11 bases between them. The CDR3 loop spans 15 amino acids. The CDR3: CASSLTRGSNQPQHF. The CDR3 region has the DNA TGTGCCAGCTCACTAACGCGGGGGAGCAATCAGCCCCAGCATTTT.

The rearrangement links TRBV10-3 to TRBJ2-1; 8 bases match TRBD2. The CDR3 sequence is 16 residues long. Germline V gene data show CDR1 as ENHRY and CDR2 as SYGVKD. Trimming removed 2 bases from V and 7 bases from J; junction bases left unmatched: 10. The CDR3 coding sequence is TGTGCCATCAGTGAGAGTTTAGCGGGGAGGCTGAATGAGCAGTTCTTC. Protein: CAISESLAGRLNEQFF.

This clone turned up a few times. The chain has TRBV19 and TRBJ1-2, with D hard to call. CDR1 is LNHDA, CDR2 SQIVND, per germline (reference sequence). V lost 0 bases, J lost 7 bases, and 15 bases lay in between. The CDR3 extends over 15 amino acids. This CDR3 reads CASSIDLWTLSGYTF. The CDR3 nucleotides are TGTGCCAGTAGTATAGATCTATGGACTCTATCTGGCTACACCTTC. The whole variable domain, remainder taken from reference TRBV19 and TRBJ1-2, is DGGITQSPKYLFRKEGQNVTLSCEQNLNHDAMYWYRQDPGQGLRLIYYSQIVNDFQKGDIAEGYSVSREKKESFPLTVTSAQKNPTAFYLCASSIDLWTLSGYTFGSGTRLTVV.

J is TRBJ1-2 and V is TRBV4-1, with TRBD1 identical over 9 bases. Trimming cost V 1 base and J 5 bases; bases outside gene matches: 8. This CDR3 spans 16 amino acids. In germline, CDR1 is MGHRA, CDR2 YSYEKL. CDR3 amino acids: CASSQVGQGLRYGYTF. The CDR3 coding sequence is TGCGCCAGCAGCCAAGTGGGACAGGGACTTCGGTATGGCTACACCTTC.

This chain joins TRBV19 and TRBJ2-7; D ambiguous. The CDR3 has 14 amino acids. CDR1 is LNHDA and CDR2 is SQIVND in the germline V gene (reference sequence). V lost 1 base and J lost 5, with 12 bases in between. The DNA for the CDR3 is TGTGCCAGTAGTATAGTGTTCTCGGTCCACGAGCAGTACTTC. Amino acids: CASSIVFSVHEQYF.

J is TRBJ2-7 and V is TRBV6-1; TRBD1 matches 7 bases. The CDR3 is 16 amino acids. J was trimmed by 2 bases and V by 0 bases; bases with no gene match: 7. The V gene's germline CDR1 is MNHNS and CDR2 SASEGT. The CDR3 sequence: CASSEAGTGVAYEQYF. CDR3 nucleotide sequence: TGTGCCAGCAGTGAAGCAGGAACAGGGGTCGCCTACGAGCAGTACTTC.

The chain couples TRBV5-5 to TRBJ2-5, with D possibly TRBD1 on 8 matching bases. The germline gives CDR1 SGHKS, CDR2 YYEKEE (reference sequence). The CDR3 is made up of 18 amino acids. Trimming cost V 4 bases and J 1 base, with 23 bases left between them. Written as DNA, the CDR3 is TGTGCCAGCAGCACCGACAGGGGAGGGGTAGCGGGCCAAGAGACCCAGTACTTC. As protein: CASSTDRGGVAGQETQYF.

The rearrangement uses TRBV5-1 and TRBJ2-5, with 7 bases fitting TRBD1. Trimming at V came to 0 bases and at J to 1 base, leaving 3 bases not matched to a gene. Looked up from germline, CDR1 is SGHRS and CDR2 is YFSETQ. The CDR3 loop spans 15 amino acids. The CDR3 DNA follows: TGCGCCAGCAGCTTGGATGGACAGGCCCAAGAGACCCAGTACTTC. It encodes CASSLDGQAQETQYF.